Below are 19 T cell receptor beta chains sequenced from a single sample in a study of early T cells in non-severe SARS-CoV-2 infection. One entry per CDR3 protein results from TCRdb running MiXCR on the 5' RACE reads. The sample has more than 95,000 distinct CDR3 sequences, approximately 16% seen once; the top ten hold around 1.3%. Source material: whole blood. These receptor sequences come from an adult who was a healthcare worker with PCR-confirmed SARS-CoV-2 infection or an uninfected control (not recorded which).

In its sample, this clonotype was seen many times. The chain carries TRBV7-2 and TRBJ2-3; a possible D gene is TRBD1 (6 bases). The CDR3 loop spans 12 amino acids. The V gene lost 2 bases and the J gene lost 9 bases, with 9 bases spanning the gap. The V gene's germline CDR1 is SGHTA and CDR2 FQGNSA. CDR3 sequence: CASSLFQGTQYF. The DNA for the CDR3 is TGTGCCAGCAGCTTATTCCAGGGGACGCAGTATTTT.

This chain joins TRBV20-1 and TRBJ1-6; D uncertain. With 6 bases removed from V and 10 bases from J, the gap between germline ends came to 10 bases. The CDR3 runs 11 residues. Per germline, CDR1 DFQATT and CDR2 SNEGSKA (reference sequence). Here the CDR3 reads CSAPLGSPLHF. The CDR3 DNA reads as TGCAGTGCACCCCTCGGATCACCCCTCCACTTT.

This chain connects TRBV7-9 to TRBJ1-2; 7 bases line up with TRBD1. The CDR3 runs to 15 residues. Per the germline V gene, CDR1 is SEHNR and CDR2 is FQNEAQ (reference sequence). V gave up 4 bases and J gave up 8 bases; unmatched junction bases: 13. In DNA form, the CDR3 reads TGTGCCAGCAGCTCGGGACAGTCTGGCTCTGGGGGCTACACCTTC. This encodes CASSSGQSGSGGYTF.

This clonotype was found a few times. The rearrangement uses TRBV28 and TRBJ2-1; D is possibly TRBD1 or TRBD2 (6 bases each). CDR1 and CDR2 (germline): MDHEN, SYDVKM. The CDR3 consists of 14 residues. The V and J ends lost 5 bases and 6 bases respectively, with 14 bases between them. CDR3 bases: TGTGCCAGCAGTGGTAGGGGGGCCGGCAATGAGCAGTTCTTC. Its protein product is CASSGRGAGNEQFF.

This clonotype was found a few times. The chain employs TRBV5-5 and TRBJ2-1; 11 nucleotides align to TRBD2. This CDR3 is built from 16 residues. V gave up 3 bases and J gave up 3 bases; unmatched junction bases: 5. Germline CDR1 reads SGHKS; CDR2 reads YYEKEE (reference sequence). The CDR3 nucleotides read TGTGCCAGCAGCTCACCTCTAGCGGGAGGCTACAATGAGCAGTTCTTC. Translating it yields CASSSPLAGGYNEQFF.

The V and J genes are TRBV29-1 and TRBJ2-7; D gene uncertain. CDR3 size: 11 residues. The V end was cut by 6 bases, the J end by 6 bases, with 12 bases between. Germline V lookup: CDR1 SQVTM, CDR2 ANQGSEA. The CDR3 nucleotides read TGCAGCGTGACCCGGTACGGCGAGCAGTACTTC. Residues: CSVTRYGEQYF.

The table lists this clonotype with a few counts. V and J are TRBV6-6 and TRBJ1-1; no reliable D call. The CDR3 consists of 13 residues. The V end lost 7 bases, the J end lost 3 bases, and 12 bases lay between the germline ends. In germline, CDR1 is MNHNY, CDR2 SVGAGI (reference sequence). In DNA form, the CDR3 reads TGTGCCAGCAAAGACCCGGGAGACACTGAAGCTTTCTTT. Its protein product is CASKDPGDTEAFF.

Only a few counts were recorded for this clonotype. The chain joins TRBV7-2 to TRBJ1-1; D not resolved. The CDR3 loop spans 14 amino acids. Germline assignment: CDR1 SGHTA and CDR2 FQGNSA. Trimming left V 3 bases short and J 0 bases short, with 8 bases between. CDR3 residues: CASSFLTMNTEAFF. For the CDR3, the DNA is TGTGCCAGCAGCTTTCTCACCATGAACACTGAAGCTTTCTTT.

The chain joins TRBV7-9 to TRBJ2-3, with 8 bases fitting TRBD2. This CDR3 region has 16 residues. Germline V CDR1 and CDR2: SEHNR, FQNEAQ (reference sequence). The junction had 7 bases not matched to a gene; V was cut back by 5 bases and J by 0 bases. CDR3 in amino acids: CASSDSTSASTDTQYF. The DNA for the CDR3 is TGTGCCAGCAGCGATTCGACTAGCGCGAGCACAGATACGCAGTATTTT.

The J gene is TRBJ1-5, the V gene TRBV21-1; the DNA was not used to check the table's D call, TRBD1. TRBV21-1 is deemed a pseudogene. The length of the CDR3 is 15 residues. CDR3 nucleotides: TGTGCCAGCAGAAAGGTGGGACAGCCCAATCAGCCCCAGCATTTT. Encoded protein: CASRKVGQPNQPQHF.

The chain uses TRBV4-1 and TRBJ2-1; D ambiguous. Trimming took 0 bases from V and 4 from J, leaving 13 bases between them. The CDR3 loop spans 16 amino acids. Germline V lookup: CDR1 MGHRA, CDR2 YSYEKL. CDR3 coding DNA: TGCGCCAGCAGCCAAGATCGGGTAGCACTTTACAATGAGCAGTTCTTC. Its translation: CASSQDRVALYNEQFF.

This clonotype was counted only a few times. J is TRBJ2-3 and V is TRBV6-4; D not certain. In germline, CDR1 is MRHNA, CDR2 SNTAGT. The CDR3 extends over 13 amino acids. Trimming left V 5 bases short and J 2 bases short, with 8 bases between. The CDR3 region is CASSRHDTDTQYF. CDR3 nucleotide sequence: TGTGCCAGCAGTAGGCACGACACAGATACGCAGTATTTT.

The chain joins TRBV18 to TRBJ1-5; D might be TRBD1 (5 bases). The CDR3 totals 14 residues. Looked up from germline, CDR1 is KGHSH and CDR2 is LQKENI. V was shortened by 2 bases and J by 6 bases, with 11 bases between the two germline ends. CDR3 in DNA: TGTGCCAGCTCACCAGCTGGGGGGGGTCAGCCCCAGCATTTT. It translates to CASSPAGGGQPQHF.

On this clonotype: One base away lies a much larger clone, so this may be a sequencing read error. The chain combines TRBV27 with TRBJ2-1; 16 bases match TRBD2. Per germline, CDR1 MNHEY and CDR2 SMNVEV (reference sequence). The CDR3 length is 18 residues. DNA of the CDR3: TGTGCCTGCAGATTAAAGGGACTAGCGGGAGGGTCCTACAATGAGCAGTTCTTC. The encoded protein is CACRLKGLAGGSYNEQFF.

At least ten counts were recorded for this clonotype. The chain recombines TRBV3-1 with TRBJ2-5; 7 bases align to TRBD1. V shed 2 bases, J shed 4 bases, and the junction held 7 bases outside the gene matches. The CDR3 runs 15 residues. The V gene's germline CDR1 is LGHDT and CDR2 YNNKEL (reference sequence). CDR3 amino acids: CASSQSLGGAETQYF. DNA for the CDR3: TGTGCCAGCAGCCAAAGTTTAGGGGGCGCAGAGACCCAGTACTTC.

V is TRBV6-2 or TRBV6-3 and J is TRBJ1-1; D is unclear. Between the trimmed V and J ends, which lost 2 bases and 1 base, there was a span of 8 bases. The length of the CDR3 is 14 residues. Germline CDR1 MNHEY, CDR2 SVGEGT. The CDR3 spells CASSYQESNTEAFF. CDR3 coding DNA: TGTGCCAGCAGTTACCAGGAATCGAACACTGAAGCTTTCTTT.

Comments on this clonotype: The CDR3 carries no conserved terminal phenylalanine or tryptophan, so it likely arises from a read error. The CDR3 reads CASSFGGAANEKLFL. CDR3 nucleotide sequence: TGTGCCAGCAGTTTTGGAGGGGCGGCTAATGAAAAACTGTTTCTT. This sequence joins TRBV12-3 or TRBV12-4 and TRBJ1-4; TRBD1 might be the D (5 bases). Trimming stripped 3 bases from V and 3 bases from J, with 11 bases between. The CDR3 is 15 amino acids.

This clonotype was seen a handful of times. The chain carries TRBV7-2 and TRBJ1-1; D remains ambiguous. V shed 5 bases and J shed 4 bases, with 14 bases lying between them. Germline assignment: CDR1 SGHTA and CDR2 FQGNSA. The CDR3 covers 14 residues. The DNA of the CDR3 is TGTGCCAGCAGCCTTACGGGAAGGCGCACTGAAGCTTTCTTT. The encoded protein is CASSLTGRRTEAFF.

This clonotype was seen many times. This rearrangement joins TRBV9 to TRBJ1-1; D possibly corresponds to TRBD1 (5 bases). CDR3 length equals 14 residues. Germline CDR1 and CDR2: SGDLS and YYNGEE. The V gene lost 2 bases and the J gene lost 1 base, with 9 bases spanning the gap. CDR3 bases: TGTGCCAGCAGCGTCAGGGAAAGGAACACTGAAGCTTTCTTT. As protein: CASSVRERNTEAFF.